Included here is one T cell receptor (beta chain) sequence, with context. Its antigen is currently unknown. Sample-barcoded 5' priming and a J-beta primer mix drove a second PCR of roughly 6 to 12 cycles. A single record per CDR3 protein comes from TCRdb applying MiXCR to the 5' RACE reads. The data show about 800,000 distinct CDR3 sequences, 58% seen once. The sample originates from a study of blood T cells in healthy people across ages. Per germline, CDR1 SEHNR and CDR2 FQNEAQ (reference sequence). This CDR3 is 15 amino acids long. V shed 8 bases and J shed 4 bases, with 15 bases lying between them. Study observations and caveats: From one million sequenced T cells, diversity estimates were lower bounds. In long-lived donors, naive CD4+ cell counts and diversity exceeded those of aged donors.

This TCR was recovered from a man aged 30 to 45 in good health. Sequenced sample: blood. V is TRBV7-9 and J is TRBJ2-6; a weak D match, TRBD1 (6 bases). The CDR3 spells CASGVSGVGANVLTF. The CDR3 DNA reads as TGTGCCAGCGGAGTCTCAGGGGTCGGGGCCAACGTCCTGACTTTC.